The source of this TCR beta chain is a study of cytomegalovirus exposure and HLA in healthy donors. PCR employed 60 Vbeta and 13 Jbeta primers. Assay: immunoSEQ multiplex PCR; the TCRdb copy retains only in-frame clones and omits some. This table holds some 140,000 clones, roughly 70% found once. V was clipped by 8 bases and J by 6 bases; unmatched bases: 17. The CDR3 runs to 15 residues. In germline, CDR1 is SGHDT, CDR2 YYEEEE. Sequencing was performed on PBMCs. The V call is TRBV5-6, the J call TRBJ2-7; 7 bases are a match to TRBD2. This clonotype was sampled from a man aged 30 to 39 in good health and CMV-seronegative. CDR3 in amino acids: CASWRQGGPPGEQYF. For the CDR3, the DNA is TGTGCCAGTTGGCGGCAGGGAGGGCCGCCGGGCGAGCAGTACTTC. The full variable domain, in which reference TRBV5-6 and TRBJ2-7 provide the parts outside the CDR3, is DAGVTQSPTHLIKTRGQQVTLRCSPKSGHDTVSWYQQALGQGPQFIFQYYEEEERQRGNFPDRFSGHQFPNYSSELNVNALLLGDSALYLCASWRQGGPPGEQYFGPGTRLTVT.